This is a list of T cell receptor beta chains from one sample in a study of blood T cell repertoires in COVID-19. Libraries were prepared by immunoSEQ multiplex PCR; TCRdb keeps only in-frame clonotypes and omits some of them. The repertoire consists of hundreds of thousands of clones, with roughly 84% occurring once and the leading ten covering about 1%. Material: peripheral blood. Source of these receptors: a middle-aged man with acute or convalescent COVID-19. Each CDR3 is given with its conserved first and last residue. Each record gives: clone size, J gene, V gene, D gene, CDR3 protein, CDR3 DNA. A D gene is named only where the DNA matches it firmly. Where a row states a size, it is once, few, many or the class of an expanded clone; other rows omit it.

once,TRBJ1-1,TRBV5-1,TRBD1,CASSSTPAGGNTEAFF,TGCGCCAGCAGTTCCACCCCCGCAGGGGGGAACACTGAAGCTTTCTTT
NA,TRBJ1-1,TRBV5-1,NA,CASSPADGLGTEAFF,TGCGCCAGCAGCCCAGCGGACGGCCTCGGGACTGAAGCTTTCTTT
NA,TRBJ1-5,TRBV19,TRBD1,CATQDRAPWQPQHF,TGTGCCACCCAGGACAGGGCGCCGTGGCAGCCCCAGCATTTT
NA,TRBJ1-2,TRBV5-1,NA,CASSSLTAGYGYTF,TGCGCCAGCAGCTCGCTGACAGCGGGCTATGGCTACACCTTC
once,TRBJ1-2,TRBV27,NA,CASGPSGGYGYTF,TGTGCCAGCGGCCCCTCGGGTGGCTATGGCTACACCTTC
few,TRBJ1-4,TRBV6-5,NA,CASSRTVNNEKLFF,TGTGCCAGCAGTAGAACAGTAAATAATGAAAAACTGTTTTTT
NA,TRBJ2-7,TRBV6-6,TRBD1,CASSQGVYEQYF,TGTGCCAGCAGCCAGGGGGTCTACGAGCAGTACTTC
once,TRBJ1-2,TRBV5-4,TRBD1,CASSPETGVYGYTF,TGTGCCAGCAGCCCTGAGACAGGGGTCTATGGCTACACCTTC
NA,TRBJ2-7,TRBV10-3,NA,CASSLSYSYEQYF,TGTGCCTCATCACTTAGCTATTCCTACGAGCAGTACTTC
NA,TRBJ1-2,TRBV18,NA,CASSPGLLRDSPSYGYTF,TGTGCCAGCTCACCTGGACTCCTCCGGGACTCACCGTCCTATGGCTACACCTTC
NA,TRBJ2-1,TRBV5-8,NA,CASSLEGVYNEQFF,TGTGCCAGCAGCTTAGAAGGGGTATACAATGAGCAGTTCTTC
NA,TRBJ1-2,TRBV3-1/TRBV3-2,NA,CASSPSQNYGYTF,TGTGCCAGCAGCCCTTCGCAGAACTATGGCTACACCTTC
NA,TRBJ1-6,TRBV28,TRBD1,CASSLKDRGNSPLHF,TGTGCCAGCAGTTTAAAGGACAGGGGAAATTCACCCCTCCACTTT
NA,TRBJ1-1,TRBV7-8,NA,CASSLSSIAPAGNTEAFF,TGTGCCAGCAGCTTATCCAGTATAGCCCCGGCGGGGAACACTGAAGCTTTCTTT
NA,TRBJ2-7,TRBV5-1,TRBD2,CASSLMVAGAYEQYF,TGCGCCAGCAGCTTGATGGTAGCGGGGGCCTACGAGCAGTACTTC
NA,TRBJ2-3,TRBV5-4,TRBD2,CASSRGLAGGPSTDTQYF,TGTGCCAGCAGCAGGGGCCTAGCGGGGGGCCCGAGCACAGATACGCAGTATTTT
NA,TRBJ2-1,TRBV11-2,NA,CASSLGYTGNNEQFF,TGTGCCAGCAGCTTAGGGTACACAGGGAACAATGAGCAGTTCTTC
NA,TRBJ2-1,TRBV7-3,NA,CASSLTTRREQFF,TGTGCCAGCAGCCTCACGACTAGACGTGAGCAGTTCTTC
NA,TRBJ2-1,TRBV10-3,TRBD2,CAISRLASGASYNEQFF,TGTGCCATCAGTAGGTTGGCTAGCGGGGCCTCCTACAATGAGCAGTTCTTC
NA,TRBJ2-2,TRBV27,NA,CASSLARGDGELFF,TGTGCCAGCAGTTTAGCCAGGGGGGACGGGGAGCTGTTTTTT
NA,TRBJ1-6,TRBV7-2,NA,CASSRTASSYNSPLHF,TGTGCCAGCAGCCGGACAGCGAGCTCCTATAATTCACCCCTCCACTTT
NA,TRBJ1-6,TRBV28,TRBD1,CASSPRGFRSPLHF,TGTGCCAGCAGCCCCAGGGGGTTTAGATCACCCCTCCACTTT
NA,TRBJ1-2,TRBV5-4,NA,CASSLWRGPNYGYTF,TGTGCCAGCAGCTTGTGGAGGGGTCCTAACTATGGCTACACCTTC
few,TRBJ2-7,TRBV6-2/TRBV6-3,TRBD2,CASSYPRLAGGEQYF,TGTGCCAGCAGTTACCCGCGGCTAGCGGGGGGAGAGCAGTACTTC
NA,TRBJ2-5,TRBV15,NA,CATSSTPRDQETQYF,TGTGCCACCAGCAGCACCCCCCGGGACCAAGAGACCCAGTACTTC
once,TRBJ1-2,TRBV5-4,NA,CAIHAVNYGYTF,TGTGCCATCCACGCGGTGAACTATGGCTACACCTTC
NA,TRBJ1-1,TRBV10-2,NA,CASSEYTGYTEAFF,TGCGCCAGCAGTGAGTATACGGGGTACACTGAAGCTTTCTTT
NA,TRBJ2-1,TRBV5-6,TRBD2,CASSLAAGGYNEQFF,TGTGCCAGCAGCTTGGCGGCGGGGGGTTATAATGAGCAGTTCTTC
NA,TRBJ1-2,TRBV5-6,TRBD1,CASSSGQQNYGYTF,TGTGCCAGCAGCTCGGGACAGCAGAACTATGGCTACACCTTC
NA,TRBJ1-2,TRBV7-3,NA,CASSLQGHGYTF,TGTGCCAGCAGCTTACAGGGCCATGGCTACACCTTC
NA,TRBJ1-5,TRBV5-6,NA,CASSLWTLQITQHF,TGTGCCAGCAGCTTATGGACTTTGCAGATTACCCAGCATTTT
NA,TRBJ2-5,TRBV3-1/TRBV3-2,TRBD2,CASSFRTSGGSETQYF,TGTGCCAGCAGCTTCAGGACTAGCGGGGGGTCCGAGACCCAGTACTTC